Following are 6 T cell receptor beta chains from one sample sequenced in a study of CD8+CD57+ T cells in acquired aplastic anemia. TCR beta VDJ and CDR3 profiles were obtained from a genomic DNA template. TCRdb itself ran the reads through MiXCR, one entry per CDR3 protein. The sample includes fewer than 200,000 distinct CDR3 sequences, approximately 44% of them seen just once. What was sequenced was sorted CD4+, CD8+, or CD8+CD57+ T cells (not recorded which) from PBMCs. These receptors originate from a human donor in good health.

Only a few counts were recorded for this clonotype. A much larger clone lies one base from this, so it may be a read error. V and J are TRBV7-7 and TRBJ2-3; 7 nucleotides align to TRBD2. There are 14 residues in the CDR3. Per germline, CDR1 SSHAT and CDR2 FNYEAQ (reference sequence). CDR3: CASSLASGTDTQYF. In DNA, the CDR3 is TGTGCTAGCAGCTTAGCTAGCGGAACAGATACGCAGTATTTT.

This clonotype was observed a single time. The chain uses TRBV10-3 and TRBJ1-1; TRBD1 is a possible D gene (5 bases). This CDR3 spans 13 amino acids. Germline CDR1 and CDR2: ENHRY and SYGVKD. With 4 bases removed from V and 0 bases from J, the gap between germline ends came to 6 bases. The CDR3 reads CAISVGVNTEAFF. The CDR3, as DNA: TGTGCCATCAGTGTAGGGGTGAACACTGAAGCTTTCTTT.

The chain uses TRBV27 and TRBJ2-3; 13 nucleotides match TRBD2. CDR1 and CDR2 (germline): MNHEY, SMNVEV (reference sequence). The CDR3 is made up of 14 amino acids. With V trimmed by 9 bases and J by 1 base, 1 base remained unmatched. The CDR3, as DNA: TGTGCCAGGGGGACTAGCGGGGGCACAGATACGCAGTATTTT. Protein sequence: CARGTSGGTDTQYF.

The gene calls are TRBV2 and TRBJ1-3; the D gene is possibly TRBD1 (6 bases). Trimming took off 6 bases at V and 0 bases at J, with 12 bases between the two ends. The CDR3 runs 15 residues. Germline CDR1 and CDR2: SNHLY and FYNNEI. CDR3 in amino acids: CASSQTRGSGNTIYF. The CDR3 coding sequence is TGTGCCAGCAGCCAGACCAGGGGCTCTGGAAACACCATATATTTT.

This clonotype was found many times. For the CDR3, the DNA is TGTGCCAGTAGTATCCACACAGATACGCAGTATTTT. This codes for CASSIHTDTQYF. J is TRBJ2-3 and V is TRBV19, with D uncertain. The germline V and J ends were trimmed by 3 bases and 2 bases, with 3 bases remaining between them. Germline lookup yields CDR1 LNHDA and CDR2 SQIVND (reference sequence). CDR3 length: 12 amino acids.

The CDR3 loop is CASSLVTSGTDTQYF. CDR3 coding DNA: TGTGCCAGCAGCTTAGTTACTAGCGGCACAGATACGCAGTATTTT. The V call is TRBV11-1, the J call TRBJ2-3; 7 bases line up with TRBD2. CDR3 length: 15 residues. J was trimmed by 1 base and V by 1 base; bases with no gene match: 2. Germline V gene data show CDR1 as SGHAT and CDR2 as FQDESV (reference sequence).